This record looks at one TCR beta chain sequence and its context. The antigen this receptor binds is unknown. One base away there is no much larger clone; base qualities are not given. Reading from cysteine to phenylalanine, the CDR3 counts 17 amino acids. Only CDR3 DNA remains: 51 bases, in frame from the first base. Between the V and J ends, shortened by 4 bases and 0 bases respectively, the junction contains 16 bases. Per the germline V gene, MNHNS is the CDR1 and SASEGT is the CDR2. The cohort comprised some 680 healthy bone marrow donors. At the time of sampling, all cohort members were nominally healthy, though unrecorded immune exposures were likely present. The donor tested CMV seronegative and was one of the 352 seronegative cohort members. A peripheral blood sample was collected from each donor, and TCR beta sequencing was performed on peripheral blood mononuclear cells. Genomic DNA was extracted from the blood cell samples with the Qiagen DNeasy Blood Extraction Kit.

The data derive from a study of cytomegalovirus exposure and HLA in healthy donors (dated by TCRdb to 2016 to 2017). About the investigation overall: An earlier analysis of several hundred of the donors reported roughly 270 Gb of sequence data and roughly 100 million unique TCR beta sequences from about 200 million T cells. The study profiled the T cell repertoires of 666 subjects by immunosequencing and related them to cytomegalovirus serostatus. The number of typed donors differed by locus: about 620-630 for A, B, C, DRB1 and DQB1; about 520 for DQA1; approximately 610 for DPA1; and some 470 for DPB1. A later analysis re-examined previously published TCR beta repertoires from about 700 donors and added high-resolution HLA genotyping to investigate patterns of TCR occurrence. High-throughput TCR immunosequencing, statistical association of individual TCRs with disease status, and machine learning were combined to predict cytomegalovirus infection status. Every repertoire in the discovery cohort had been generated on one and the same sequencing platform. The later analysis used no new phenotypic data to find candidate immune exposures, relying instead on TCR beta sequences and their occurrence across donors. A handful of DR-DQ haplotypes were handled as single units for association and clustering because linkage in the cohort was strong. Along with the roughly 710-subject first cohort, a separate validation cohort of around 110 different subjects was used. The genetic ancestry cluster associated with self-reported Caucasian donors included 70% to 85% of the roughly 400 genotyped donors. Genome-wide SNP genotypes for about three fifths of the roughly 670 donors were used in a later genetic analysis, which treated that subset as a discovery cohort. An earlier analysis of some 500 of the donors used high-throughput TCR beta sequencing to judge whether each TCR beta V gene segment behaved as functional or pseudogenic. On average, around 230,000 unique TCR beta nucleotide sequences were sequenced per donor among 398 genotyped donors of the cohort, with roughly 18% of those sequences being non-productive. An early release covering just under 650 HLA-typed donors comprised about 300 gigabases of sequencing data and tens of millions of unique TCR sequences. HLA typing covered class I and class II loci at four-digit resolution. The study aimed to test whether signatures of past pathogen exposure could be identified by cataloging public T cell receptors. Alongside the repertoire data, information on donor age, sex, ethnicity and CMV serostatus was compiled.

Results and caveats for the whole study, not just this receptor: In a later analysis, the rate of TCR association differed among HLA loci, with DRB1 alleles having the most associated TCRs and HLA-C alleles having the fewest. A cluster of highly shared sequence variants was judged likely to represent a technical artifact of the sequencing pipeline. A total of about 150 TCR beta chains were listed by the study as associated with cytomegalovirus. For the cohort, immune exposure information was limited to CMV serostatus. Most TCR sequences were observed very rarely across donors, whereas some public TCRs were present in many individuals. A later analysis reported that several top co-occurrence clusters appeared linked to parvovirus B19, influenza, CMV and Epstein-Barr virus. A later analysis found that HLA-associated TCR beta chains were more clonally expanded and had lower generation probabilities than equally common non-associated chains. A few of the identified cytomegalovirus-associated TCR beta chains were confirmed in vitro to be specific for cytomegalovirus antigens. A further reported finding was that TCR beta sequences accurately predicted the HLA-A and HLA-B alleles for most subjects in the first cohort. Roughly uniform sequencing depth across donors was assumed in presence/absence analyses, although this assumption may not hold. The authors suggested that the approach could potentially be extended to other disease states and immunological phenotypes. Because counts were too low, seventeen rarely observed V segments, including chromosome 9 orphons, were excluded from the earlier analysis of several hundred of the donors. According to a later analysis, most CMV-associated TCR beta chains appeared to be HLA-restricted, and the HLA associations seemed to be driven largely by CMV exposure. V-gene and J-gene trimming of TCR beta chains was associated with a missense DCLRE1C variant in a later genetic analysis, and the association was replicated in an independent cohort. In a later genetic analysis, fewer N-insertions in productive TCRs were reported among donors in an Asian-associated ancestry cluster than the approximately 670-donor mean. In both the original and validation cohorts, the classifier was reported to diagnose cytomegalovirus status with high specificity and sensitivity. The cohort was sequenced for TCR beta chains only, and without alpha or paired-chain data the features that could be detected were limited. In a later analysis, about 16,000 TCR beta sequences were associated with specific HLA alleles at a false discovery rate of 0.05. Assigning TCR associations to individual alleles was difficult when HLA alleles, especially DR and DQ, strongly co-occurred. Some IMGT-functional V segments, including TRBV6-2 and TRBV6-3, could not be distinguished by the 87-base-pair reads and were therefore excluded. Correlated functional status among segregating V segments might be attributable to linkage disequilibrium, but an unknown experimental factor could not be ruled out. HLA typing was unavailable for some donors at each locus, so association tests used only the typed subset. In an earlier analysis of more than 450 of the donors, most TCR beta V segments were observed in productive rearrangements about 87% or about 30% of the time, broadly matching IMGT annotations.

Library construction relied on the immunoSEQ multiplex PCR assay. The multiplex PCR relied on a mix of 60 forward primers for TCR Vbeta segments and 13 reverse primers for TCR Jbeta segments. Amplification of the CDR3 region of rearranged TCR beta genes was performed with a multiplex PCR assay on genomic DNA. Amplified TCR beta libraries were sequenced as 87-base-pair reads on the Illumina HiSeq System. As for how the authors treated the data: In a later analysis, tens of millions of unique TCR beta chains were counted across the approximately 640 repertoires, and around 10 million of these chains were shared by at least two donors. A nearest-neighbor algorithm error-corrected the raw reads and collapsed the reads into unique sequences, merging closely related sequences to remove PCR and sequencing errors. Alignment of CDR3 sequences to IMGT reference sequences was used to assign V, D and J gene segments. For a sequence to be retained, at least a six-nucleotide match to both a V gene segment and a J gene segment was required. A rearrangement counted as productive if the CDR3 had no stop codons and remained in frame with V and J, and every other rearrangement counted as non-productive. Following IMGT convention, CDR3 was defined as the stretch from the second conserved V-encoded cysteine up to the conserved J-encoded phenylalanine. In an earlier analysis of roughly 580 of the donors, sequences lacking an unambiguous match to a single V gene segment were excluded. An earlier analysis of several hundred of the donors called V segments functional above 56.7% productive rearrangements and segregating when the between-donor standard deviation exceeded 5%. A statistical classification framework was built to diagnose cytomegalovirus status from the catalog of TCR beta chain sequences. A later analysis assigned V and J genes by comparing TCR nucleotide sequences with IMGT/GENE-DB human TR gene sequences. Using the TCRdist pipeline, a later analysis assigned CDR3 sequences along with most-parsimonious VDJ recombination scenarios. A later analysis defined each TCR beta chain by its CDR3 amino acid sequence plus V-gene family, and excluded reads lacking a unique V-gene family. A later analysis removed 500 to 600 highly shared, low-generation-probability nucleotide sequences to deal with suspected cross-contamination and a sequencing artifact. For each public chain, a later analysis derived a clonal expansion index from normalized ranks of inferred template counts within each repertoire. A later analysis computed generation probabilities with a VDJ recombination model fitted to out-of-frame rearrangements, and checked the results against IGoR. A later analysis scored TCR-TCR, TCR-HLA and TCR-CMV co-occurrence with hypergeometric tests, applying a repertoire-size bias correction to TCR pairs. In a later analysis, false discovery rates were estimated by permuting HLA or CMV assignments 20 times. A later analysis grouped co-occurring TCRs with DBSCAN, adding TCRdist sequence similarity when clustering within HLA-allele-positive subsets. For co-occurrence clustering, repertoires with fewer than 30,000 or more than 120,000 public chains were excluded, along with several repertoires with anomalous nucleotide sharing. What TCRdb holds here is the immuneACCESS table cut down to in-frame rearrangements. Part of the clones is not present; checked against another copy, under half of the missing clones reflect an unresolved V gene, and the others are unexplained. That table supplies the V and J calls and clone size; D and trimming were determined from the DNA. The sample yields 100,000 to 150,000 clones; 65% to 80% were counted once. The ten largest clones take up about 1.7% of the sample.

The sequence was obtained from a woman between 40 and 50 years old in good health and CMV-seronegative. The sequencing input was PBMCs. The receptor chain draws on TRBV6-1 and TRBJ1-5; TRBD1 is perhaps the D gene, given 6 matching bases. CDR3 protein: CASSGKGGTFSNQPQHF. The DNA sequence follows: TGTGCCAGCAGTGGGAAGGGGGGGACATTTAGCAATCAGCCCCAGCATTTT.